Listed here are 12 T cell receptor beta chains from one sample, sequenced in a study of cytomegalovirus exposure and HLA in healthy donors. Primers for the PCR totalled 60 Vbeta and 13 Jbeta. Assay: immunoSEQ multiplex PCR; the TCRdb copy retains only in-frame clones and omits some. The data hold under 90,000 clones, with around 75% observed a single time. The sequenced material came from PBMCs. The receptors come from a man aged 35-49 years in good health and CMV-seronegative.

The chain combines TRBV5-1 with TRBJ1-2; 7 bases line up with TRBD1. CDR1 and CDR2 (germline): SGHRS, YFSETQ. The CDR3 is 14 residues long. Trimming removed 1 base from V and 5 bases from J; junction bases left unmatched: 5. DNA of the CDR3: TGCGCCAGCAGCTTGCGACAGGGTATATATGGCTACACCTTC. It yields the protein CASSLRQGIYGYTF.

This clone was observed a few times. The chain recombines TRBV11-3 with TRBJ2-7; D might be TRBD1 (6 bases). The ends were cut back, 6 bases at V and 3 bases at J, with 9 bases in the middle. The CDR3 runs to 12 residues. Germline V gene sequence: CDR1 SGHNT, CDR2 YENEEA. The CDR3 here is CASSRDNYEQYF. The DNA of the CDR3 is TGTGCCAGCAGTCGGGACAACTACGAGCAGTACTTC.

The rearrangement links TRBV5-1 to TRBJ1-2; D gene ambiguous. V was trimmed by 0 bases and J by 0 bases, leaving 6 bases between them. Germline values: CDR1 SGHRS, CDR2 YFSETQ. The CDR3 runs to 14 residues. The DNA of the CDR3 is TGCGCCAGCAGCTTGGAGCGGGCTAACTATGGCTACACCTTC. This gives the protein CASSLERANYGYTF.

This rearrangement joins TRBV5-6 to TRBJ2-1; 8 bases line up with TRBD2. The ends lost 4 bases at V and 14 bases at J; junction bases unmatched: 8. The germline V gene has CDR1 SGHDT and CDR2 YYEEEE. This CDR3 comprises 12 residues. DNA of the CDR3: TGTGCCAGCAGCAGACGGGAGGGCCTGGAGTTCTTC. Amino acid sequence: CASSRREGLEFF.

The chain couples TRBV2 to TRBJ2-7; 8 bases align to TRBD1. Per the germline V gene, CDR1 is SNHLY and CDR2 is FYNNEI. J was trimmed by 1 base and V by 7 bases; bases with no gene match: 6. This CDR3 contains 14 residues. CDR3 in amino acids: CASKAQGASYEQYF. The CDR3 DNA follows: TGTGCCAGCAAGGCCCAGGGGGCATCCTACGAGCAGTACTTC. Supplemented by reference TRBV2 and TRBJ2-7, the full variable domain reads EPEVTQTPSHQVTQMGQEVILRCVPISNHLYFYWYRQILGQKVEFLVSFYNNEISEKSEIFDDQFSVERPDGSNFTLKIRSTKLEDSAMYFCASKAQGASYEQYFGPGTRLTVT.

The chain is built from TRBV27 and TRBJ1-4; maybe TRBD1 (5 bases). This CDR3 is built from 15 residues. Germline values: CDR1 MNHEY, CDR2 SMNVEV (reference sequence). The V and J ends lost 10 bases and 2 bases respectively, with 17 bases between them. The CDR3 here is CATATAGTTNEKLFF. The CDR3 nucleotides read TGTGCCACGGCGACTGCGGGGACCACTAATGAAAAACTGTTTTTT.

The chain couples TRBV7-9 to TRBJ2-7, with 8 bases lining up with TRBD2. V lost 7 bases and J lost 3; bases outside the gene matches: 5. The CDR3 loop spans 13 amino acids. Per germline, CDR1 SEHNR and CDR2 FQNEAQ (reference sequence). The CDR3 region has the DNA TGTGCCAGCACCCAGAGCGGGAGCTACGAGCAGTACTTC. Protein sequence: CASTQSGSYEQYF.

The chain employs TRBV28 and TRBJ1-1, with 7 bases that match TRBD1. The CDR3 loop spans 16 amino acids. Per the germline V gene, CDR1 is MDHEN and CDR2 is SYDVKM. The V gene end was trimmed by 4 bases and the J gene end by 6 bases; junction bases not matched to a gene: 14. The CDR3 DNA reads TGTGCCAGCAGTTCTGGGAACACAGGGGCCCAACCTGAAGCTTTCTTT. This encodes CASSSGNTGAQPEAFF.

This rearrangement joins TRBV6-4 to TRBJ2-7; tentative D call: TRBD1 (6 bases). Per the germline V gene, CDR1 is MRHNA and CDR2 is SNTAGT. Between the trimmed V and J ends, which lost 9 bases and 11 bases, there was a span of 17 bases. The CDR3 extends over 11 amino acids. In nucleotides, the CDR3 is TGTGCCAGAGTGAATGGGGGCGTAAAGTACTTC. This encodes CARVNGGVKYF.

The V gene is TRBV2, the J gene TRBJ1-1; unclear D gene. V lost 10 bases, J lost 0 bases, and 15 bases lay in between. The CDR3 extends over 14 amino acids. Per germline, CDR1 SNHLY and CDR2 FYNNEI. The CDR3 DNA reads as TGTGCCACCGCGATCGGGGTAATGAACACTGAAGCTTTCTTT. Translating it yields CATAIGVMNTEAFF.

This chain joins TRBV30 and TRBJ1-5; 7 nucleotides match TRBD1. The CDR3 runs to 13 residues. In germline, CDR1 is GTSNPN, CDR2 SVGIG (reference sequence). Unmatched junction bases numbered 3, after V lost 4 bases and J lost 3 bases. DNA of the CDR3: TGTGCCTGGACAGGGGGTAACAATCAGCCCCAGCATTTT. Its protein is CAWTGGNNQPQHF. The variable domain in full, with the rest retrieved from reference TRBV30 and TRBJ1-5, is SQTIHQWPATLVQPVGSPLSLECTVEGTSNPNLYWYRQAAGRGLQLLFYSVGIGQISSEVPQNLSASRPQDRQFILSSKKLLLSDSGFYLCAWTGGNNQPQHFGDGTRLSIL.

This clone has just a few counts. The V and J genes are TRBV6-5 and TRBJ1-1; possibly TRBD1 for D (5 bases). V lost 2 bases, J lost 0 bases, and 7 bases lay in between. The CDR3 contains 14 residues. CDR1 MNHEY and CDR2 SVGAGI come from the germline V gene. The CDR3 nucleotides read TGTGCCAGCAGTTACGCAGGGATGAACACTGAAGCTTTCTTT. This gives the protein CASSYAGMNTEAFF.